Listed below are T cell receptor beta chains from one sample, sequenced in a study of blood T cell repertoires in COVID-19. Profiled with immunoSEQ multiplex PCR; TCRdb holds only in-frame clones, not every one. The table records over 300,000 clones, around 83% of them present only once. Sequencing used peripheral blood. All receptors come from a woman aged 45-65 years with acute or convalescent COVID-19. Both conserved end residues are part of each CDR3. A D gene is named only where the DNA matches it firmly. Only part of the rows carry a size: once, few, many, or a class if the clone is expanded.

abundance: -; v_gene: TRBV5-1; d_gene: TRBD1; j_gene: TRBJ1-1; len: 14; CDR3aa: CASSSQGGSTEAFF; CDR3nt: TGCGCCAGCAGCTCACAGGGGGGGAGCACTGAAGCTTTCTTT
abundance: once; v_gene: TRBV2; d_gene: TRBD2; j_gene: TRBJ2-1; len: 16; CDR3aa: CASSLSTSGFYNEQFF; CDR3nt: TGTGCCAGCAGTCTTTCGACTAGCGGGTTCTACAATGAGCAGTTCTTC
abundance: -; v_gene: TRBV20-1; d_gene: TRBD1; j_gene: TRBJ2-5; len: 11; CDR3aa: CSAPGQGVAYF; CDR3nt: TGCAGTGCTCCCGGACAGGGGGTAGCGTACTTC
abundance: -; v_gene: TRBV25-1; d_gene: TRBD1; j_gene: TRBJ1-4; len: 15; CDR3aa: CASSVSGTGNEKLFF; CDR3nt: TGTGCCAGCAGTGTCTCCGGGACAGGGAATGAAAAACTGTTTTTT
abundance: -; v_gene: TRBV2; d_gene: -; j_gene: TRBJ2-7; len: 13; CDR3aa: CASRTRQFYEQYF; CDR3nt: TGTGCCAGCAGAACCCGACAGTTCTACGAGCAGTACTTC
abundance: -; v_gene: TRBV6-2/TRBV6-3; d_gene: -; j_gene: TRBJ2-3; len: 18; CDR3aa: CASSYSATGATSTDTQYF; CDR3nt: TGTGCCAGCAGTTATAGTGCGACAGGTGCTACTAGCACAGATACGCAGTATTTT
abundance: -; v_gene: TRBV29-1; d_gene: -; j_gene: TRBJ2-3; len: 14; CDR3aa: CSAARGTDTDTQYF; CDR3nt: TGCAGCGCCGCTCGCGGGACAGACACAGATACGCAGTATTTT
abundance: -; v_gene: TRBV7-2; d_gene: TRBD1; j_gene: TRBJ1-5; len: 14; CDR3aa: CASSSQGAGQPQHF; CDR3nt: TGTGCCAGCAGCTCACAGGGGGCTGGTCAGCCCCAGCATTTT
abundance: -; v_gene: TRBV20-1; d_gene: -; j_gene: TRBJ2-1; len: 11; CDR3aa: CSPAANNEQFF; CDR3nt: TGCAGCCCGGCGGCGAACAATGAGCAGTTCTTC
abundance: -; v_gene: TRBV6-2/TRBV6-3; d_gene: TRBD1; j_gene: TRBJ1-1; len: 15; CDR3aa: CASSYSPTLGTGAFF; CDR3nt: TGTGCCAGCAGTTACTCCCCAACCCTCGGGACAGGAGCTTTCTTT
abundance: -; v_gene: TRBV5-5; d_gene: TRBD1; j_gene: TRBJ1-4; len: 16; CDR3aa: CASSLGIGTANEKLFF; CDR3nt: TGTGCCAGCAGCTTAGGCATCGGGACAGCAAATGAAAAACTGTTTTTT
abundance: -; v_gene: TRBV19; d_gene: -; j_gene: TRBJ1-1; len: 13; CDR3aa: CASGRDFDTEAFF; CDR3nt: TGTGCCAGTGGACGGGATTTCGACACTGAAGCTTTCTTT
abundance: -; v_gene: TRBV7-9; d_gene: TRBD2; j_gene: TRBJ2-3; len: 14; CDR3aa: CASLLAGVSDTQYF; CDR3nt: TGTGCCAGCTTACTAGCGGGGGTATCAGATACGCAGTATTTT
abundance: -; v_gene: TRBV5-1; d_gene: -; j_gene: TRBJ2-1; len: 16; CDR3aa: CASSSGPGVSYNEQFF; CDR3nt: TGCGCCAGCAGCTCCGGCCCAGGGGTATCCTACAATGAGCAGTTCTTC
abundance: -; v_gene: TRBV5-1; d_gene: TRBD1; j_gene: TRBJ1-2; len: 14; CDR3aa: CASKMTGGNYGYTF; CDR3nt: TGCGCCAGCAAGATGACAGGGGGCAACTATGGCTACACCTTC
abundance: -; v_gene: TRBV7-2; d_gene: -; j_gene: TRBJ1-2; len: 14; CDR3aa: CASSLASGRVGYTF; CDR3nt: TGTGCCAGCAGCTTAGCCTCGGGAAGGGTTGGCTACACCTTC
abundance: few; v_gene: TRBV5-1; d_gene: -; j_gene: TRBJ1-1; len: 14; CDR3aa: CASSLDGLRSEAFF; CDR3nt: TGCGCCAGCAGCTTGGACGGATTGAGGTCTGAAGCTTTCTTT
abundance: -; v_gene: TRBV5-1; d_gene: TRBD2; j_gene: TRBJ2-3; len: 16; CDR3aa: CASSLSPSGGTDTQYF; CDR3nt: TGCGCCAGCAGCTTGAGCCCTAGCGGGGGCACAGATACGCAGTATTTT